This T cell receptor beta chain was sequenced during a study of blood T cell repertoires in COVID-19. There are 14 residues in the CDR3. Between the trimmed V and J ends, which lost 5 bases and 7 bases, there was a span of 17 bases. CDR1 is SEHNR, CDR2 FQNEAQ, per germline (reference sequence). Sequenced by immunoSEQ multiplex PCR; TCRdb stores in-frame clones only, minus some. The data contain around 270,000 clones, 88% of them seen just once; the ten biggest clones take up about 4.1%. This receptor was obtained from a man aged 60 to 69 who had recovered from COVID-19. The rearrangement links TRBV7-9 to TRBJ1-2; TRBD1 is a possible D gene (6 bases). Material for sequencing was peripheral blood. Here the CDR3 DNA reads TGTGCCAGCAGCCCAGCGGGGGGGCCGGCTGGCTACACCTTC. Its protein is CASSPAGGPAGYTF.